The present T cell receptor beta chain was sequenced within a study of Tregs in tolerant kidney transplant recipients. Study details: Sorting after B cell culture yielded CD25+CD127- and 4-1BB+CD40L- CD4+ cells.

Profiled with immunoSEQ multiplex PCR; TCRdb holds only in-frame clones, not every one. Altogether approximately 11,000 clones are present, roughly 89% being singletons, with the ten largest covering roughly 6%. In regard to this clone: Its matching antigen is unknown.

The length of the CDR3 is 15 residues. Germline V gene lookup returns CDR1 SQVTM and CDR2 ANQGSEA. The germline V and J ends were trimmed by 0 bases and 2 bases, with 11 bases remaining between them. The sample here was Tregs from blood cultured with allogeneic cells, taken before the transplant. The TCR comes from a human patient who received a combined kidney and bone marrow transplant. The chain carries TRBV29-1 and TRBJ2-1, with D maybe TRBD2 (7 bases). The CDR3 nucleotides are TGCAGCGTTGAAGACCGGCGGGGGCCCTACAATGAGCAGTTCTTC. It is translated as CSVEDRRGPYNEQFF.